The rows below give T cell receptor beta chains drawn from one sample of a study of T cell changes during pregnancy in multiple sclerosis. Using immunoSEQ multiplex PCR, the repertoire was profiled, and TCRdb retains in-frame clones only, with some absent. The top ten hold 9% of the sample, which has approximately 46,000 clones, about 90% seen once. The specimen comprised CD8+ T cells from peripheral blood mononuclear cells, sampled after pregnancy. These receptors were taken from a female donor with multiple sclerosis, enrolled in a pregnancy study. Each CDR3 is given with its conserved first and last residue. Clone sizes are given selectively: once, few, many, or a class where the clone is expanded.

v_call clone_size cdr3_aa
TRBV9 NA CASSFPGGINYGYTF
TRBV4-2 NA CASSQELLGGRTEAFF
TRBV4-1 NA CASSQERGDTQYF
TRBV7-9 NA CASSSGGQGVYEQYF
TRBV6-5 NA CASTPGGSRTGELFF
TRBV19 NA CASSLTLAGSAEQYF
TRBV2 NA CASSAGQSSPLHF
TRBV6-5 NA CASRPIQPNTEAFF
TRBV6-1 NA CASSEDGGVQETQYF
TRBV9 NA CASSATGTTEAFF
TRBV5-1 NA CASSLGGTALYEQYF
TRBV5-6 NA CASRPGPGLAGLDTQYF
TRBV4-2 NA CASSQDGGLGGADTQYF
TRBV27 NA CASSLGQGGETQYF
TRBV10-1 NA CASGETEGYEQYF
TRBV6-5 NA CASSYLPPTGGSGYTF
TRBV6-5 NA CASSWTDGADTQYF
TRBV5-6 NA CASSPGLVVEQYF
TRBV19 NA CASSIPPGYGYTF
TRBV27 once CASSLSWAQPQHF
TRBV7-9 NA CASSPIPLARYNEQFF
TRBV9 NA CASSVAGTSGRDEQFF
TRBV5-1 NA CASSPASGRRNEQFF
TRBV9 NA CASSSRDRPREQFF
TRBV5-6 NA CASRTSGTSNEQYF
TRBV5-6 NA CASSQSPGANYGYTF
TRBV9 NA CASSARDNYYEQYF
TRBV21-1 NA CASSGASGGATDTQYF
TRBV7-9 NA CASSLDRGLYNEQFF
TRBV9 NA CASSDIPVRDSYGYTF
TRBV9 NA CASSVGQNYNEQFF
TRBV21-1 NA CASRRSGGPQETQYF
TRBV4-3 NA CASSQRTPLQGSYEQYF
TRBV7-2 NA CASSLVGGDSYEQYF
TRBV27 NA CATATGGGNTIYF